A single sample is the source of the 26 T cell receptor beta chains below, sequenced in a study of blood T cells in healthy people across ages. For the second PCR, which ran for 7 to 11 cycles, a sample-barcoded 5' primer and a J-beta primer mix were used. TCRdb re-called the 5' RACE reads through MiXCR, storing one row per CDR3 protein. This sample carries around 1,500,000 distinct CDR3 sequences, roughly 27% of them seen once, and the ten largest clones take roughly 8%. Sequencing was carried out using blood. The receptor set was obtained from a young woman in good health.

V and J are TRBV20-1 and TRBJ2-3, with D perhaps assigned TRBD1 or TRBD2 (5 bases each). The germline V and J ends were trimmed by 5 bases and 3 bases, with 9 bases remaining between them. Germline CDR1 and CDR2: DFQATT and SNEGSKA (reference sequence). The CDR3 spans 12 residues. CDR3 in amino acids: CSAQGPTDTQYF. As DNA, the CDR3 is TGCAGTGCTCAGGGACCTACAGATACGCAGTATTTT.

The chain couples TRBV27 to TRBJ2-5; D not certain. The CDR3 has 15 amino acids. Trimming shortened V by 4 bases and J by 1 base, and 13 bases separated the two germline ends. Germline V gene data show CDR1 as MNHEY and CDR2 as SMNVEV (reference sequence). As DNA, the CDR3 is TGTGCCAGCAGTTGGACGTCCAGTCTCCAAGAGACCCAGTACTTC. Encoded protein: CASSWTSSLQETQYF.

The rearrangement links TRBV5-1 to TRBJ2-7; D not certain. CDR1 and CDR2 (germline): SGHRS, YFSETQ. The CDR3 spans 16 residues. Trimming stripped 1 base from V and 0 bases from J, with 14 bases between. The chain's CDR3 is CASSLTAGVSSYEQYF. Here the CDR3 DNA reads TGCGCCAGCAGCTTGACGGCTGGGGTGAGCTCCTACGAGCAGTACTTC.

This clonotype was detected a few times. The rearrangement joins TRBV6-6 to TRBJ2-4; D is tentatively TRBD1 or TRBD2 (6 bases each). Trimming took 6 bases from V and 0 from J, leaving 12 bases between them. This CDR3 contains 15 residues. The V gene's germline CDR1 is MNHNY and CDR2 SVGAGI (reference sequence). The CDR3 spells CASRNRGLAKNIQYF. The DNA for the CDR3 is TGTGCCAGCAGAAATCGGGGGCTAGCCAAAAACATTCAGTACTTC.

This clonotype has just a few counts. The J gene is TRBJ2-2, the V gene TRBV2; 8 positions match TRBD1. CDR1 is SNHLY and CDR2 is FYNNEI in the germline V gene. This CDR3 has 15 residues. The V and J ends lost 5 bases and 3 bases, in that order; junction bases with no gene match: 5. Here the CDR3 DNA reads TGTGCCAGCAGTCTACAGGGGGTGTACACCGGGGAGCTGTTTTTT. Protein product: CASSLQGVYTGELFF.

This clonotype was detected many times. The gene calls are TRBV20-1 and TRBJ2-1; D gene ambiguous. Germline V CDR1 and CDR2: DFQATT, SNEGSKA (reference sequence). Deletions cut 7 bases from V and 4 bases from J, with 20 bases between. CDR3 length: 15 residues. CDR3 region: CSVNLNTDPYNEQFF. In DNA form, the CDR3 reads TGCAGTGTCAACCTCAACACCGATCCATACAATGAGCAGTTCTTC.

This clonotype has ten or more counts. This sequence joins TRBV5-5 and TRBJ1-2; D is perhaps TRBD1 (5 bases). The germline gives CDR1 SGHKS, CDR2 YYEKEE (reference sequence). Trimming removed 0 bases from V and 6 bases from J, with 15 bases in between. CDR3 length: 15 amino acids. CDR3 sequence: CASSLANSGENGYTF. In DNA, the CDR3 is TGTGCCAGCAGCTTGGCCAACTCGGGGGAGAATGGCTACACCTTC.

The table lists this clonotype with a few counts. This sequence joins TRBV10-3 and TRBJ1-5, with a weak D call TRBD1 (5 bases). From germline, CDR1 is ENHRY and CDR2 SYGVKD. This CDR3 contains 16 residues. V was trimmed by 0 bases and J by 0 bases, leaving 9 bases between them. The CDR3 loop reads CAISESSRDSNQPQHF. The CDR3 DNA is TGTGCCATCAGTGAGTCGAGCAGGGATAGCAATCAGCCCCAGCATTTT.

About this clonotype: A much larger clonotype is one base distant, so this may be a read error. The CDR3 sequence is CASRLRDSGYEQYF. As DNA, the CDR3 is TGTGCCAGCAGGCTCCGGGACTCGGGCTACGAGCAGTACTTC. V gene TRBV7-2 combines with J gene TRBJ2-7, with TRBD2 as a possible D gene (6 bases). This CDR3 region has 14 residues. V lost 6 bases and J 3 bases, leaving 15 bases between the germline ends. Germline CDR1 and CDR2: SGHTA and FQGNSA.

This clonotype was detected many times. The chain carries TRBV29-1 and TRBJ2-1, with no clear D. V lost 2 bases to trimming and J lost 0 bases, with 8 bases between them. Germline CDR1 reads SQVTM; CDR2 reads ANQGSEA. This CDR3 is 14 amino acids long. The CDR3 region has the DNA TGCAGCGTTGAAAGCCAGAGCTCCTACAATGAGCAGTTCTTC. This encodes CSVESQSSYNEQFF.

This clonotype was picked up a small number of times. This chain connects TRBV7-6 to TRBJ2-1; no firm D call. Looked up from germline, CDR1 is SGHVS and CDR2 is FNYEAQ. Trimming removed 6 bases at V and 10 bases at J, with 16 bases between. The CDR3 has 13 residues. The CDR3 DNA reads TGTGCCAGCAGTTCCGGTCACCCCAGGGAGCAGTTCTTC. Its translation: CASSSGHPREQFF.

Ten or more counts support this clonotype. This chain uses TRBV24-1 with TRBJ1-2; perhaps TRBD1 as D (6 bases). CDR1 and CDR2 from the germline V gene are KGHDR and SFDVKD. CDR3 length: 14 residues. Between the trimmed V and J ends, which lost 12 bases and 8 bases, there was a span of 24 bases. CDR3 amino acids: CASLGGYGGYGYTF. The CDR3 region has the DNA TGTGCCTCCCTAGGGGGGTATGGGGGGTACGGCTACACCTTC.

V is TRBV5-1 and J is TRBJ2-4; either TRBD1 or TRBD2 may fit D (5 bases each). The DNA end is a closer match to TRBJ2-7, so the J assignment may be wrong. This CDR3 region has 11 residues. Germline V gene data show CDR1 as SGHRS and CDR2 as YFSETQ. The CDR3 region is CASGDHYEQYF. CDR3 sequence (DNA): TGCGCCAGCGGGGACCACTACGAGCAGTACTTC.

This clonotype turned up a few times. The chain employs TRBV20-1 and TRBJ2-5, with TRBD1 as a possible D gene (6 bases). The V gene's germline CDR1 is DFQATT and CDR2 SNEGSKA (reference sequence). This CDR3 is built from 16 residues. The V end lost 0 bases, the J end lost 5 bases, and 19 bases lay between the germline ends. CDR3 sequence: CSARDLARGSGETQYF. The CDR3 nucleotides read TGCAGTGCTAGAGATCTCGCCAGGGGTTCGGGGGAGACCCAGTACTTC.

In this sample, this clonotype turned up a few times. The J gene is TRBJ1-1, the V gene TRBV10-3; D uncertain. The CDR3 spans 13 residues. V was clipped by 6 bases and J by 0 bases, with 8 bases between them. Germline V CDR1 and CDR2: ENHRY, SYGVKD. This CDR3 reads CAIRDSVNTEAFF. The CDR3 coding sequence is TGTGCCATCAGGGATTCGGTGAACACTGAAGCTTTCTTT.

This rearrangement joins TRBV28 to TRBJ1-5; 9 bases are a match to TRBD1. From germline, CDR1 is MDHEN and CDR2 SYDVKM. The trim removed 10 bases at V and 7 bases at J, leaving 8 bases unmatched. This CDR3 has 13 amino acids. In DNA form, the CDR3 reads TGTGCCACCCGGACAGGGGCAGGCCAGCCCCAGCATTTT. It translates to CATRTGAGQPQHF.

CDR3 sequence (DNA): TGTGCCAGCAATGCGGAGGTCTCCTACAATGAGCAGTTCTTC. This codes for CASNAEVSYNEQFF. The genes are TRBV2 and TRBJ2-1; D is possibly TRBD2 (5 bases). Germline lookup yields CDR1 SNHLY and CDR2 FYNNEI. V was cut by 7 bases and J by 0 bases, with 10 bases left in between. The CDR3 runs to 14 residues.

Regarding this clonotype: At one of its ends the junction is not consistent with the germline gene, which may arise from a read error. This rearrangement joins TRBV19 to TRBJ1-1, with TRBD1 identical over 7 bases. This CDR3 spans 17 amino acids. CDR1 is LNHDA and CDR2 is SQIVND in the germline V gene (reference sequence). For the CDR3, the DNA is TGTGCCAGTAGTCACCCGACAGGGATCAGATGGCACACTGGAGCTTTCTTT. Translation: CASSHPTGIRWHTGAFF.

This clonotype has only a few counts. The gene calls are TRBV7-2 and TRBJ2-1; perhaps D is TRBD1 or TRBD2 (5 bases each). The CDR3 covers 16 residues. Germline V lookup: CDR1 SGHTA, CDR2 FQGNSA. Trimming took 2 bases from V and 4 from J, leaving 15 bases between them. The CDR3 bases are TGTGCCAGCAGCTTACCGGCAGGGAGTTTTTACAATGAGCAGTTCTTC. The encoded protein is CASSLPAGSFYNEQFF.

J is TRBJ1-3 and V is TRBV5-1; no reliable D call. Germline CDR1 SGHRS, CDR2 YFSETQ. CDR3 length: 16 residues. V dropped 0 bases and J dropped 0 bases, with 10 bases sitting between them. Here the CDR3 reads CASSLAPAASGNTIYF. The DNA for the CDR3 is TGCGCCAGCAGCTTGGCCCCGGCGGCCTCTGGAAACACCATATATTTT. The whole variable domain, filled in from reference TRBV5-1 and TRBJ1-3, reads KAGVTQTPRYLIKTRGQQVTLSCSPISGHRSVSWYQQTPGQGLQFLFEYFSETQRNKGNFPGRFSGRQFSNSRSEMNVSTLELGDSALYLCASSLAPAASGNTIYFGEGSWLTVV.

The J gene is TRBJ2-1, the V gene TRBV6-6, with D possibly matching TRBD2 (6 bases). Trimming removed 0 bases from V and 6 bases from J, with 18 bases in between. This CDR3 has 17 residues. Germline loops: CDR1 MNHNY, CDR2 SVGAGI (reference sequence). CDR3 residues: CASSYSKDSVSGNEQFF. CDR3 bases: TGTGCCAGCAGTTACTCAAAGGATTCGGTTAGCGGCAATGAGCAGTTCTTC.

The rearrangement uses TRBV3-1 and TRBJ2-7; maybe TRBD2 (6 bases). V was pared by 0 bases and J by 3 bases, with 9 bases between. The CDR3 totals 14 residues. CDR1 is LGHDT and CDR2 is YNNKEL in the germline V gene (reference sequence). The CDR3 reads CASSQDGSGYEQYF. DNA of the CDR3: TGTGCCAGCAGCCAAGATGGTAGCGGCTACGAGCAGTACTTC.

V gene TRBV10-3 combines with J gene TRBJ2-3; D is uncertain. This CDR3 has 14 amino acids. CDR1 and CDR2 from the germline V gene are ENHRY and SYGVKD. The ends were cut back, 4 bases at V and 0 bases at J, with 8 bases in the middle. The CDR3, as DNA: TGTGCCATCAGTGGGCCGGAGAGCACAGATACGCAGTATTTT. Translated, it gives CAISGPESTDTQYF.

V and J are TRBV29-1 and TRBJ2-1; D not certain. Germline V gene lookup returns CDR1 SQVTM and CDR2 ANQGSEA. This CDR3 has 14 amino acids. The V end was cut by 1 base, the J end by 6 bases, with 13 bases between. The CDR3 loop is CSVEGIGESNEQFF. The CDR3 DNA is TGCAGCGTTGAAGGTATCGGAGAGAGCAATGAGCAGTTCTTC.

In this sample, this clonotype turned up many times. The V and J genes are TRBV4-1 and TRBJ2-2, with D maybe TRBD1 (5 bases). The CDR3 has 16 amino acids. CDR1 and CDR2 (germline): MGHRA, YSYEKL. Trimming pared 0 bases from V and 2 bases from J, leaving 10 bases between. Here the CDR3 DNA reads TGCGCCAGCAGCCAAGATCCAGGGAAAAACACCGGGGAGCTGTTTTTT. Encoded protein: CASSQDPGKNTGELFF.

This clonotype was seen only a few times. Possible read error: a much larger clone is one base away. This CDR3 reads CAGSQGRETQYF. The CDR3 DNA is TGTGCCGGCAGTCAGGGAAGAGAGACCCAGTACTTC. The J gene is TRBJ2-5, the V gene TRBV12-3 or TRBV12-4, with a tentative D call TRBD1 (5 bases). The CDR3 is 12 amino acids.